The 8 T cell receptor beta chains presented below share a single source sample, sequenced in a study of beta chain features in type 1 diabetes (dated by TCRdb to 2017 to 2018). These receptors' antigens are unknown. Library generation was performed with the immunoSEQ multiplex PCR assay. The entire amount of isolated RNA was reverse transcribed using the High Capacity cDNA Reverse Transcription Kit, so the sequenced TCRB transcripts were expressed ones. TCRdb stores this immuneACCESS table with in-frame sequences only. Part of the clones is absent; in the studies checked, under half of the shortfall reflects unresolved V genes, and no reason is known for the rest. Across this sample there are about 160,000 clones, with about 7.8% seen only once. Clones ranked in the top ten supply about 0.9% of the sample. Beyond this particular receptor, the publication reports: In all four CD4+ subsets, TCRB CDR3 length was moderately but significantly shorter in type 1 diabetes patients.

The sequenced sample consisted of central memory CD4+ T cells from blood. Every receptor here comes from a woman aged 40 to 50 with type 1 diabetes.

This chain joins TRBV5-1 and TRBJ1-2; the D gene is possibly TRBD1 (5 bases). The CDR3 covers 14 residues. Germline V gives CDR1 SGHRS, CDR2 YFSETQ. V was shortened by 4 bases and J by 2 bases, with 12 bases between the two germline ends. Written as DNA, the CDR3 is TGCGCCAGCAGCCTCCTGGACACGAACTATGGCTACACCTTC. Translated: CASSLLDTNYGYTF. Full variable domain (missing parts from reference TRBV5-1 and TRBJ1-2): KAGVTQTPRYLIKTRGQQVTLSCSPISGHRSVSWYQQTPGQGLQFLFEYFSETQRNKGNFPGRFSGRQFSNSRSEMNVSTLELGDSALYLCASSLLDTNYGYTFGSGTRLTVV.

On this clone: Relative to the germline gene, one junction end is altered; a read error may explain this. The rearrangement uses TRBV7-6 and TRBJ2-1, with D perhaps matching TRBD2 (6 bases). This CDR3 region has 12 residues. The germline gives CDR1 SGHVS, CDR2 FNYEAQ. CDR3: CASSLGRGEQFF. CDR3 DNA sequence: TGTGCTAGCAGCTTAGGACGGGGGGAGCAGTTCTTC.

This clone was observed a few times. The rearrangement uses TRBV5-1 and TRBJ2-1, with D possibly TRBD1 on 6 matching bases. V dropped 4 bases and J dropped 4 bases, with 12 bases sitting between them. CDR3 size: 14 residues. Germline V gene lookup returns CDR1 SGHRS and CDR2 YFSETQ. The CDR3 DNA reads as TGCGCCAGCAGCCTAGGACAGCCGTACAATGAGCAGTTCTTC. It yields the protein CASSLGQPYNEQFF.

This clone was counted between two and nine times. The genes are TRBV30 and TRBJ1-2; maybe TRBD1 (5 bases). CDR1 is GTSNPN, CDR2 SVGIG, per germline (reference sequence). The CDR3 sequence is 13 residues long. The V and J ends lost 0 bases and 4 bases respectively, with 9 bases between them. The CDR3 coding sequence is TGTGCCTGGAGTGTCGGGGGACTCTATGGCTACACCTTC. Translating it yields CAWSVGGLYGYTF.

This clone has more than one count but fewer than ten. The chain employs TRBV6-5 and TRBJ1-1, with D uncertain. The CDR3 is 12 amino acids. The V end was cut by 7 bases, the J end by 6 bases, with 12 bases between. CDR1 is MNHEY and CDR2 is SVGAGI in the germline V gene. The CDR3: CASKHPGAEAFF. The CDR3 bases are TGTGCCAGCAAACACCCCGGGGCTGAAGCTTTCTTT.

The chain has TRBV5-4 and TRBJ1-1; 10 bases are a match to TRBD1. The CDR3 totals 14 residues. Germline V lookup: CDR1 SGHNT, CDR2 YYREEE (reference sequence). V dropped 6 bases and J dropped 0; count of bases not matched to a gene: 2. CDR3 residues: CASTGQGVNTEAFF. The CDR3 DNA reads as TGTGCCAGCACCGGACAGGGGGTGAACACTGAAGCTTTCTTT.

V usage is TRBV5-1 and J usage is TRBJ1-1; 7 bases agree with TRBD1. This CDR3 contains 14 residues. The germline V gene encodes CDR1 SGHRS and CDR2 YFSETQ. Trimming took 5 bases from V and 0 from J; bases not matched to a gene: 4. CDR3: CASSLQGVNTEAFF. The CDR3 DNA follows: TGCGCCAGCAGTCTGCAGGGGGTGAACACTGAAGCTTTCTTT.

This clone was counted between two and nine times. The chain has TRBV18 and TRBJ1-2; 8 bases agree with TRBD1. This CDR3 has 15 amino acids. Germline-derived CDR1 and CDR2 are KGHSH and LQKENI. V shed 4 bases, J shed 6 bases, and the junction held 10 bases outside the gene matches. CDR3 nucleotides: TGTGCCAGCTCACTCCTTGGACAGGGTATGGATGGCTACACCTTC. Amino acids: CASSLLGQGMDGYTF.